Each of the 3 T cell receptor beta chains below was sequenced from the same sample in a study of blood T cell repertoires in COVID-19. TCRdb's table, derived via immunoSEQ multiplex PCR, lists solely in-frame clones and lacks some. The repertoire holds 120,000 or so clones, roughly four fifths seen once, with 16% in the top ten. Sequencing was done on a sample of peripheral blood. The receptors come from a woman between 55 and 75 years old with acute or convalescent COVID-19.

This chain links TRBV6-5 with TRBJ1-1; the D gene is possibly TRBD1 (6 bases). The CDR3 extends over 14 amino acids. V was trimmed by 5 bases and J by 4 bases, leaving 14 bases between them. Germline values: CDR1 MNHEY, CDR2 SVGAGI. This CDR3 reads CASSPGGLGTEAFF. CDR3 DNA: TGTGCCAGCAGTCCCGGGGGGCTCGGCACTGAAGCTTTCTTT.

The V gene is TRBV15, the J gene TRBJ1-2, with a possible D match to TRBD1 (5 bases). Per the germline V gene, CDR1 is LNHNV and CDR2 is YYDKDF (reference sequence). This CDR3 region has 14 residues. Trimming left V 0 bases short and J 3 bases short, with 8 bases between. CDR3 sequence (DNA): TGTGCCACCAGCAGAGATCGGGGGGACTATGGCTACACCTTC. This translates into CATSRDRGDYGYTF.

This clone was counted only a few times. This CDR3 is also generated by other DNA sequences in the sample. The chain uses TRBV18 and TRBJ1-1, with no clear D. Trimming removed 0 bases at V and 0 bases at J, with 5 bases between. The CDR3 has 14 residues. The V gene's germline CDR1 is KGHSH and CDR2 LQKENI. The CDR3 protein is CASSPPSVNTEAFF. The CDR3 region has the DNA TGTGCCAGCTCACCACCGTCAGTGAACACTGAAGCTTTCTTT.